Listed below are T cell receptor beta chains from one sample, sequenced in a study of T cell responses to AZD1222 COVID-19 vaccine. The method was immunoSEQ multiplex PCR; TCRdb's version includes in-frame clones alone and lacks a portion of them. Among 150,000 or so clones listed, about 91% were seen once. Source: peripheral blood, taken on day 0 of AZD1222 vaccination. Receptors were obtained from an adult in good health. Each CDR3 is given with its conserved first and last residue. A D gene is named only where the DNA matches it firmly. Size values are once, few and many counts, or a class for expanded clones, and some rows have none.

TRBD2	TRBJ2-1	19	-	TRBV27	CASSPLAGLIPGSYNEQFF	TGTGCCAGCAGTCCGCTAGCGGGGCTAATACCCGGCTCCTACAATGAGCAGTTCTTC
-	TRBJ2-1	15	-	TRBV9	CASSVGGGVSSEQFF	TGTGCCAGCAGCGTTGGAGGGGGGGTCAGTAGTGAGCAGTTCTTC
-	TRBJ1-2	17	-	TRBV21-1	CASSAEPTGPAVYGYTF	TGTGCCAGCAGCGCAGAGCCTACAGGGCCGGCCGTATATGGCTACACCTTC
-	TRBJ1-1	15	few	TRBV4-1	CASSQEPRGRTEAFF	TGCGCCAGCAGCCAAGAGCCCCGGGGGAGAACTGAAGCTTTCTTT
-	TRBJ2-1	14	-	TRBV14	CASSQELSTPGQFF	TGTGCCAGCAGCCAAGAACTTTCGACACCTGGACAGTTCTTC
TRBD1	TRBJ1-2	16	-	TRBV18	CASSTLPGQNDGGYTF	TGTGCCAGCTCAACCCTACCGGGACAGAATGATGGTGGCTACACCTTC
-	TRBJ2-2	15	once	TRBV20-1	CSASGLAGLAGELFF	TGCAGTGCTAGTGGTCTAGCCGGTCTCGCCGGGGAGCTGTTTTTT
TRBD2	TRBJ2-5	15	-	TRBV10-1	CASSELTSGKETQYF	TGCGCCAGCAGTGAACTGACTAGCGGAAAAGAGACCCAGTACTTC
-	TRBJ1-1	15	-	TRBV11-3	CASSSIGRTNTEAFF	TGTGCCAGCAGCTCTATCGGCAGGACGAACACTGAAGCTTTCTTT
TRBD1	TRBJ2-1	13	-	TRBV10-1	CASSADRANEQFF	TGCGCCAGCAGTGCCGACAGGGCAAATGAGCAGTTCTTC
-	TRBJ2-6	21	once	TRBV3-1/TRBV3-2	CASSLEARGQVEYSGANVLTF	TGTGCCAGCAGCCTCGAGGCGAGGGGTCAGGTTGAATACTCTGGGGCCAACGTCCTGACTTTC
-	TRBJ1-2	15	-	TRBV4-3	CASSQAPGGGYGYTF	TGCGCCAGCAGCCAAGCCCCGGGGGGGGGCTATGGCTACACCTTC
TRBD2	TRBJ2-1	15	once	TRBV27	CASREGLAGNNEQFF	TGTGCCAGCAGGGAGGGACTAGCGGGGAACAATGAGCAGTTCTTC
-	TRBJ1-6	13	-	TRBV30	CASGGEGKSPLHF	TGTGCCAGCGGCGGCGAGGGGAAGTCACCCCTCCACTTT
-	TRBJ2-3	15	-	TRBV7-2	CASSFPQGRGDTQYF	TGTGCCAGCAGCTTCCCACAGGGGAGGGGAGATACGCAGTATTTT
-	TRBJ1-2	11	-	TRBV6-5	CASSYYGGYTF	TGTGCCAGCAGTTATTACGGTGGCTACACCTTC
-	TRBJ2-5	18	-	TRBV11-3	CASSLDPRQLATQETQYF	TGTGCCAGCAGCTTAGATCCCCGACAGCTGGCAACCCAAGAGACCCAGTACTTC
-	TRBJ2-2	15	-	TRBV7-6	CASSLGRGATGELFF	TGTGCCAGCAGCTTGGGCAGGGGTGCCACCGGGGAGCTGTTTTTT
-	TRBJ1-5	14	-	TRBV6-5	CASSYQGNSQPQHF	TGTGCCAGCAGTTACCAGGGGAATAGTCAGCCCCAGCATTTT
TRBD2	TRBJ2-5	14	-	TRBV7-3	CASSQAGGQETQYF	TGTGCCAGCAGCCAGGCGGGGGGTCAAGAGACCCAGTACTTC
-	TRBJ2-2	17	-	TRBV27	CASSPGRVSLETGELFF	TGTGCCAGCAGTCCGGGACGGGTTTCTCTTGAGACCGGGGAGCTGTTTTTT
-	TRBJ1-2	12	-	TRBV11-2	CASSAGGGGYTF	TGTGCCAGCAGCGCGGGCGGTGGTGGCTACACCTTC
TRBD1	TRBJ1-6	16	-	TRBV5-5	CASSPSGTGGSTPLHF	TGTGCCAGCAGCCCCTCTGGGACAGGGGGATCCACACCCCTCCACTTT
-	TRBJ1-1	14	-	TRBV3-1/TRBV3-2	CASSQKGRNTEAFF	TGTGCCAGCAGCCAAAAGGGAAGAAACACTGAAGCTTTCTTT
-	TRBJ2-2	15	-	TRBV7-3	CASSSIGGDTGELFF	TGTGCCAGCAGCTCTATAGGGGGGGACACCGGGGAGCTGTTTTTT